The clone carrying this T cell receptor (beta chain) was recorded a few times. Its antigen is still unknown. Profiling relied on immunoSEQ multiplex PCR, and the TCRdb table lists in-frame clones only, not all of them. The data hold 30,000 or so clones, with 78% observed a single time. The data originate from a study of CD4 T cells in relation to SARS-CoV-2 and coronaviruses. The unexposed donors gave CD4+ T cells in about 2011-2018, prior to COVID-19. The cells were cultured for 10 days before CD4+ T cells were isolated. Cells permitting, SARS-CoV-2 S/N and four cold-coronavirus spikes were tested on unexposed-donor CD4+ T cells. Study results and limitations: Crossreactivity was assessed only for spike protein, not other viral proteins.

In germline, CDR1 is KGHSH, CDR2 LQKENI. Trimming stripped 3 bases from V and 0 bases from J, with 3 bases between. The CDR3 covers 12 residues. The sequenced sample was CD4+ T cells from PBMCs, cultured in vitro. The receptor was isolated from a human donor in good health. J is TRBJ2-7 and V is TRBV18; D uncertain. The CDR3 DNA reads as TGTGCCAGCTCACCGAGCTCCTACGAGCAGTACTTC. Its protein is CASSPSSYEQYF.